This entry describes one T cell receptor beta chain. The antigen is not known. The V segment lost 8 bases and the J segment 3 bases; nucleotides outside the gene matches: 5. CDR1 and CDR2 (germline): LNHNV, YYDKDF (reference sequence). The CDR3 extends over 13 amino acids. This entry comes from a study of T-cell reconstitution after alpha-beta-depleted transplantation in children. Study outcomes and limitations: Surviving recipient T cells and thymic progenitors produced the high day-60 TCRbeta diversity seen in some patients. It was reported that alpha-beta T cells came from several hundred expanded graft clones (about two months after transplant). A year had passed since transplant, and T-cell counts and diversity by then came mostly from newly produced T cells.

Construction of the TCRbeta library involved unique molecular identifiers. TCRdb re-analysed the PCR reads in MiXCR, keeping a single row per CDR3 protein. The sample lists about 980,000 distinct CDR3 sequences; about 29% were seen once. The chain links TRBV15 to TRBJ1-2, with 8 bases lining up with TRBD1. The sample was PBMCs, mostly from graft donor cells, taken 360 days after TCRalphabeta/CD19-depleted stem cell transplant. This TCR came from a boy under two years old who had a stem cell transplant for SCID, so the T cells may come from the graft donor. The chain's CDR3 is CATADRADYGYTF. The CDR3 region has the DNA TGTGCCACCGCGGACAGGGCCGACTATGGCTACACCTTC. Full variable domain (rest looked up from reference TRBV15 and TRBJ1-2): DAMVIQNPRYQVTQFGKPVTLSCSQTLNHNVMYWYQQKSSQAPKLLFHYYDKDFNNEADTPDNFQSRRPNTSFCFLDIRSPGLGDTAMYLCATADRADYGYTFGSGTRLTVV.